A single T cell receptor (beta chain) is shown here with its context. Antigen unknown. The method was immunoSEQ multiplex PCR; TCRdb's version includes in-frame clones alone and lacks a portion of them. This table has some 93,000 clones, 88% appearing once. These data originate in a study of identifying expanded T cells in peripheral blood. Germline V gene sequence: CDR1 SNHLY, CDR2 FYNNEI. The CDR3 runs to 15 residues. Trimming pared 3 bases from V and 2 bases from J, leaving 8 bases between. General study findings and limits: Differentially abundant clones: roughly 1.2 between replicates, approximately 16 at around 14 days, around 20 at four. Across healthy donors, higher total template counts meant significantly greater roughly 2-week count variance.

The specimen sequenced was blood. The source of this sequence is a person between 18 and 75 years old in good health. The V gene is TRBV2, the J gene TRBJ1-6, with D hard to call. The CDR3 loop reads CASSDKVTYNSPLHF. The CDR3 DNA sequence: TGTGCCAGCAGTGATAAGGTGACCTATAATTCACCCCTCCACTTT.